This entry features one TCR beta chain sequence. V lost 3 bases and J lost 4; bases outside the gene matches: 5. This CDR3 region has 14 residues. Germline-derived CDR1 and CDR2 are MNHNS and SASEGT. Donors comprised healthy HIV-negative adults lacking recent acute infections or vaccinations. All of the donors resided in Nashville, Tennessee, and each was a Caucasian adult. The sample belongs to a study of shared clonotypes between healthy human individuals. Researchers ran the assay at a deep level. On sorted subsets, replicate PCRs used 200 to 250 ng DNA, or approximately 33,000 T cell genomes. Clones were read by immunoSEQ multiplex PCR, and TCRdb kept only the in-frame ones, dropping some. The repertoire holds approximately 720,000 clones, with about two thirds as singletons.

The specimen was memory CD4+ T cells sorted from blood. Subset specified: CD45RA-negative fraction. This chain joins TRBV6-1 and TRBJ2-5; 7 bases align to TRBD2. This TCR was recovered from a woman younger than 45 in good health. This CDR3 is CASSDPPGGETQYF. Written as DNA, the CDR3 is TGTGCCAGCAGTGACCCTCCGGGGGGAGAGACCCAGTACTTC.